The clone carrying this T cell receptor (beta chain) was counted once. Its matching antigen is unknown. The data belong to a study of shared clonotypes between healthy human individuals. Generated by immunoSEQ multiplex PCR, the TCRdb table keeps only in-frame clones and is missing some. The table shows 2.3 million or so clones, with 93% occurring only once. V lost 2 bases to trimming and J lost 0 bases, with 5 bases between them. This CDR3 comprises 13 residues. Per the germline V gene, CDR1 is MDHEN and CDR2 is SYDVKM. Overall study results and limits: Blood was the sole source, and tissue repertoires probably differ. Represented diversity, genetic and exposure-history alike, was limited by few donors.

Sequencing was performed on naive CD4+ T cells from PBMCs. Subset meaning: CD45RA+ positively selected. J is TRBJ2-7 and V is TRBV28; D uncertain. The receptor's source is a man between 18 and 29 years old in good health. Some clones in this sample may be carry-over from other donors' samples. The CDR3 protein is CASSLHSSYEQYF. The CDR3 coding sequence is TGTGCCAGCAGTTTACACAGCTCCTACGAGCAGTACTTC.